These 29 T cell receptor beta chains originate from one sample sequenced in a study of technical replicates of blood from a handful of donors. TCRdb's copy holds only in-frame clones and misses some; the assay was immunoSEQ multiplex PCR. The data show 60,000 to 75,000 clones, 95% to 98% seen once. The material sequenced was T cells isolated from PBMCs. These receptors all stem from a human donor in good health.

V usage is TRBV27 and J usage is TRBJ1-2; 7 bases agree with TRBD1. This CDR3 has 12 amino acids. The germline gives CDR1 MNHEY, CDR2 SMNVEV (reference sequence). Germline trimming cut 5 bases from V and 5 bases from J; bases unmatched to any gene: 2. The CDR3 spells CASSATGYGYTF. The DNA of the CDR3 is TGTGCCAGCAGTGCGACAGGGTATGGCTACACCTTC.

This clone appeared once. The V call is TRBV11-2, the J call TRBJ1-5; D is uncertain. V was pared by 4 bases and J by 7 bases, with 17 bases between. The germline CDR1 and CDR2 sequences are SGHAT and FQNNGV. The CDR3 sequence is 15 residues long. The chain's CDR3 is CASSSQEGSGQPQHF. In DNA form, the CDR3 reads TGTGCCAGCAGCTCCCAGGAGGGATCTGGCCAGCCCCAGCATTTT.

The rearrangement uses TRBV10-3 and TRBJ1-1, with D maybe TRBD1 (6 bases). This CDR3 is built from 14 residues. Trimming removed 3 bases at V and 5 bases at J, with 13 bases between. CDR1 ENHRY and CDR2 SYGVKD come from the germline V gene. CDR3 in DNA: TGTGCCATCAGTGAAAAAGAAGGGGGAACTGAAGCTTTCTTT. Translating it yields CAISEKEGGTEAFF.

V and J are TRBV28 and TRBJ2-7; TRBD2 is a possible D gene (5 bases). The germline V gene has CDR1 MDHEN and CDR2 SYDVKM. The CDR3 consists of 12 residues. Trimming pared 5 bases from V and 5 bases from J, leaving 10 bases between. The CDR3 reads CASSQRRDEQYF. CDR3 bases: TGTGCCAGCAGTCAAAGGCGGGACGAGCAGTACTTC.

The chain is built from TRBV4-2 and TRBJ1-5, with D possibly being TRBD1 (6 bases). The CDR3 is made up of 14 amino acids. V gave up 0 bases and J gave up 7 bases, with 10 bases separating them. The germline gives CDR1 LGHNA, CDR2 YNFKEQ. CDR3 sequence: CASSQDLRGQPQHF. The CDR3 bases are TGTGCCAGCAGCCAAGATCTAAGGGGGCAGCCCCAGCATTTT.

As DNA, the CDR3 is TGTGCCATCAGTGTACCTGGCGAGCAGTTCTTC. Residues: CAISVPGEQFF. The chain employs TRBV10-3 and TRBJ2-1, with D uncertain. The germline CDR1 and CDR2 sequences are ENHRY and SYGVKD. The CDR3 covers 11 residues. Trimming cost V 4 bases and J 10 bases, with 8 bases left between them.

J is TRBJ2-1 and V is TRBV14; 9 bases map to TRBD2. Germline-derived CDR1 and CDR2 are SGHDN and FVKESK. CDR3 length: 15 amino acids. The V gene end was trimmed by 2 bases and the J gene end by 7 bases; junction bases not matched to a gene: 6. The CDR3 nucleotides are TGTGCCAGCAGCCAATGGACTAGCGCCTCTAATGAGCAGTTCTTC. Residues: CASSQWTSASNEQFF.

V and J are TRBV4-1 and TRBJ2-2, with 8 bases lining up with TRBD1. This CDR3 comprises 15 residues. Germline CDR1 reads MGHRA; CDR2 reads YSYEKL. Losses at the gene ends were 4 bases for V and 3 bases for J; bases not matched to a gene: 4. For the CDR3, the DNA is TGCGCCAGCAGCCCTGGGACAGGCTACACCGGGGAGCTGTTTTTT. Translated: CASSPGTGYTGELFF.

This chain connects TRBV6-1 to TRBJ2-2, with TRBD2 as a possible D gene (5 bases). This CDR3 comprises 15 residues. Germline CDR1 reads MNHNS; CDR2 reads SASEGT. Trimming cost V 1 base and J 4 bases, with 10 bases left between them. Written as DNA, the CDR3 is TGTGCCAGCAGTGAAGTGGGAGTCTCCACCGGGGAGCTGTTTTTT. Protein product: CASSEVGVSTGELFF.

This clone was recorded only once. CDR3 region: CASSLGGGRLGETQYF. CDR3 nucleotides: TGTGCCAGCAGCTTGGGTGGCGGGAGGCTGGGTGAGACCCAGTACTTC. The rearrangement uses TRBV5-5 and TRBJ2-5; 8 bases align to TRBD2. The V gene end was trimmed by 0 bases and the J gene end by 5 bases; junction bases not matched to a gene: 9. This CDR3 has 16 amino acids. Germline CDR1 and CDR2: SGHKS and YYEKEE (reference sequence). Combining the CDR3 with reference TRBV5-5 and TRBJ2-5 gives the whole variable domain DAGVTQSPTHLIKTRGQQVTLRCSPISGHKSVSWYQQVLGQGPQFIFQYYEKEERGRGNFPDRFSARQFPNYSSELNVNALLLGDSALYLCASSLGGGRLGETQYFGPGTRLLVL.

This chain connects TRBV9 to TRBJ2-5; 9 nucleotides match TRBD1. From germline, CDR1 is SGDLS and CDR2 YYNGEE. Trimming cost V 4 bases and J 4 bases; bases outside gene matches: 5. This CDR3 comprises 14 residues. The CDR3, as DNA: TGTGCCAGCAGCTCACAGGGGGCAATAGAGACCCAGTACTTC. This gives the protein CASSSQGAIETQYF.

Concerning this clone itself: The limits of the CDR3 on the DNA are not certain, so only TCRdb's listed CDR3 is given. V usage is TRBV7-6 and J usage is TRBJ2-7; TRBD1 reflects the table's D call only, with no check against the DNA. The CDR3 numbers 16 amino acids, ends counted. Looked up from germline, CDR1 is SGHVS and CDR2 is FNYEAQ. CDR3 in amino acids: CASSFGPGQGNSEQYF.

The count of this clone is one. The V call is TRBV28, the J call TRBJ1-5, with a possible D match to TRBD1 (5 bases). V was shortened by 7 bases and J by 0 bases, with 10 bases between the two germline ends. Germline V lookup: CDR1 MDHEN, CDR2 SYDVKM. There are 14 residues in the CDR3. The DNA of the CDR3 is TGTGCCAGCAAGGACATACATAGCAATCAGCCCCAGCATTTT. Translating gives CASKDIHSNQPQHF.

The table lists this clone with a count of one. The V and J genes are TRBV25-1 and TRBJ1-1; TRBD1 might be the D (5 bases). V lost 4 bases and J lost 5, with 8 bases in between. This CDR3 is 12 amino acids long. Germline values: CDR1 MGHDK, CDR2 SYGVNS. CDR3 DNA: TGTGCCAGCAGTGCGGGGGGAACTGAAGCTTTCTTT. Protein sequence: CASSAGGTEAFF. Using reference TRBV25-1 and TRBJ1-1 for the parts outside the CDR3, the full variable domain is EADIYQTPRYLVIGTGKKITLECSQTMGHDKMYWYQQDPGMELHLIHYSYGVNSTEKGDLSSESTVSRIRTEHFPLTLESARPSHTSQYLCASSAGGTEAFFGQGTRLTVV.

CDR3 bases: TGTGCCGCCCGGACAGGGAGCACTGAAGCTTTCTTT. This translates into CAARTGSTEAFF. The V gene is TRBV7-9, the J gene TRBJ1-1; 8 positions agree with TRBD1. The trim removed 11 bases at V and 4 bases at J, leaving 6 bases unmatched. The CDR3 is made up of 12 amino acids. Looked up from germline, CDR1 is SEHNR and CDR2 is FQNEAQ (reference sequence).

V gene TRBV19 combines with J gene TRBJ1-5, with D possibly being TRBD1 (5 bases). CDR3 length: 14 amino acids. V was pared by 7 bases and J by 7 bases, with 17 bases between. Per the germline V gene, CDR1 is LNHDA and CDR2 is SQIVND (reference sequence). The DNA for the CDR3 is TGTGCCAGTACCCCGGGGGAGGGTTTACAGCCCCAGCATTTT. It encodes CASTPGEGLQPQHF.

DNA for the CDR3: TGTGCCAGTAGTCCCCTCAGCAATCAGCCCCAGCATTTT. Translated: CASSPLSNQPQHF. The chain is built from TRBV19 and TRBJ1-5; D is undetermined. The CDR3 covers 13 residues. CDR1 is LNHDA, CDR2 SQIVND, per germline (reference sequence). Trimming removed 5 bases from V and 1 base from J, with 6 bases in between.

This chain connects TRBV12-1 to TRBJ2-7; the table's D call TRBD1 went unverified against the DNA. TRBV12-1 is tagged as a pseudogene. The CDR3 runs to 17 residues. CDR3 DNA: TGTGCCAGCAGCCTACACATTCATGGGACAGCCTGCTACGAGCAGTACTTC. Protein sequence: CASSLHIHGTACYEQYF.

This clone appeared once. The gene calls are TRBV28 and TRBJ2-3; no firm D call. The CDR3 is 14 residues long. V lost 4 bases and J lost 0, with 8 bases in between. Per the germline V gene, CDR1 is MDHEN and CDR2 is SYDVKM. The CDR3 DNA reads TGTGCCAGCAGTTACCACAGTAGCACAGATACGCAGTATTTT. Protein: CASSYHSSTDTQYF.

CDR3: CASSLDKTSGSTEQYF. In DNA form, the CDR3 reads TGTGCCAGCAGCCTAGACAAGACTAGCGGGAGTACCGAGCAGTACTTC. The V and J genes are TRBV9 and TRBJ2-7, with 12 bases that match TRBD2. The V and J ends lost 4 bases and 6 bases, in that order; junction bases with no gene match: 11. This CDR3 region has 16 residues. CDR1 and CDR2 from the germline V gene are SGDLS and YYNGEE.

Written as DNA, the CDR3 is TGTGCCAGCAGCCAGACCGGTAGGACAGGGGCCCAGGACACCTTC. Translation: CASSQTGRTGAQDTF. The chain combines TRBV7-3 with TRBJ1-2; 9 bases are a match to TRBD1. Germline V gene lookup returns CDR1 SGHTA and CDR2 FQGTGA. This CDR3 contains 15 residues. Germline trimming cut 5 bases from V and 12 bases from J; bases unmatched to any gene: 16.

The chain combines TRBV7-9 with TRBJ1-2; 7 bases agree with TRBD1. CDR3 size: 13 residues. Per germline, CDR1 SEHNR and CDR2 FQNEAQ (reference sequence). The trim removed 6 bases at V and 6 bases at J, leaving 7 bases unmatched. CDR3 sequence reads: CASSQTGRHGYTF. The CDR3 DNA sequence: TGTGCCAGCAGTCAGACAGGGAGGCATGGCTACACCTTC.

V gene TRBV4-1 combines with J gene TRBJ1-4; TRBD1 is a possible D gene (6 bases). The CDR3 is 15 amino acids. CDR1 is MGHRA, CDR2 YSYEKL, per germline. The V and J ends lost 1 base and 8 bases respectively, with 14 bases between them. The CDR3 nucleotides read TGCGCCAGCAGCCAAGGCCTGGGGGCGGAAGAAAAACTGTTTTTT. This gives the protein CASSQGLGAEEKLFF.

This chain joins TRBV7-3 and TRBJ1-2; TRBD1 agrees at 8 bases. V shed 3 bases, J shed 3 bases, and the junction held 3 bases outside the gene matches. CDR1 and CDR2 from the germline V gene are SGHTA and FQGTGA. The CDR3 is 14 amino acids. The CDR3 spells CASSFKTGDYGYTF. The CDR3 DNA reads as TGTGCCAGCAGCTTTAAGACAGGGGACTATGGCTACACCTTC.

The J gene is TRBJ1-2, the V gene TRBV6-1; D remains unclear. V lost 1 base and J 4 bases, leaving 22 bases between the germline ends. The CDR3 contains 18 residues. CDR1 and CDR2 (germline): MNHNS, SASEGT. The chain's CDR3 is CASSEGGVNLNQRYGYTF. The CDR3 DNA sequence: TGTGCCAGCAGTGAAGGCGGAGTTAACCTTAACCAACGCTATGGCTACACCTTC.

This clone came up a few times. The rearrangement joins TRBV19 to TRBJ1-1, with D unresolved. Trimming cost V 5 bases and J 7 bases, with 8 bases left between them. Germline CDR1 and CDR2: LNHDA and SQIVND (reference sequence). The length of the CDR3 is 11 residues. Written as DNA, the CDR3 is TGTGCCAGTAGTTTCACAGTTGAAGCTTTCTTT. Its protein is CASSFTVEAFF.

The chain recombines TRBV27 with TRBJ2-7; 9 positions agree with TRBD1. This CDR3 is built from 14 residues. Germline lookup yields CDR1 MNHEY and CDR2 SMNVEV (reference sequence). Trimming removed 4 bases from V and 2 bases from J; junction bases left unmatched: 3. In nucleotides, the CDR3 is TGTGCCAGCAGTTACGGACAGGGGACCTACGAGCAGTACTTC. As protein: CASSYGQGTYEQYF.

The CDR3 nucleotides read TGTGCCAGCAGTCTGGGAGGCGGCTATGGCTACACCTTC. Its translation: CASSLGGGYGYTF. This chain uses TRBV2 with TRBJ1-2; D not resolved. The V gene's germline CDR1 is SNHLY and CDR2 FYNNEI. CDR3 size: 13 residues. With 5 bases removed from V and 4 bases from J, the gap between germline ends came to 11 bases.

The chain recombines TRBV7-9 with TRBJ1-2; 8 bases agree with TRBD1. V shed 1 base and J 10 bases; nucleotides not matched to a gene: 8. The germline V gene encodes CDR1 SEHNR and CDR2 FQNEAQ (reference sequence). The CDR3 runs to 14 residues. DNA for the CDR3: TGTGCCAGCAGCTTAGGGGGACAGGCCGCGGACTACACCTTC. It translates to CASSLGGQAADYTF.